A selection of T cell receptor beta chains follows, all from one sample in a study of T cells in Graves' hyperthyroidism and ophthalmopathy. TCRdb ran MiXCR on the multiplex PCR reads and lists one entry per CDR3 protein. The sample holds approximately 400,000 distinct CDR3 sequences; 15% to 18% are singletons and the top ten take 13% to 15%. The sequencing input was blood. The receptors stem from a woman under 30 with Graves' hyperthyroidism. Both conserved end residues are part of each CDR3. D genes are given only for firm matches. The size entry is marked missing in some rows and otherwise reads once, few, many or a size class.

V gene,D gene,J gene,clone size,CDR3 protein,CDR3 DNA
TRBV7-7,-,TRBJ1-4,-,CASSLDPGEKLFF,TGTGCTAGCAGCTTAGATCCCGGGGAAAAACTGTTTTTT
TRBV3-1,-,TRBJ1-3,-,CASSQLRTRGNTIYF,TGTGCCAGCAGCCAACTAAGGACGAGGGGAAACACCATATATTTT
TRBV7-2,-,TRBJ2-2,few,CASSLRKGTTGELFF,TGTGCCAGCAGCTTAAGGAAGGGGACCACCGGGGAGCTGTTTTTT
TRBV6-1,-,TRBJ2-5,-,CASSRTSPLRETQYF,TGTGCCAGCAGCCGGACATCGCCCCTAAGGGAGACCCAGTACTTC
TRBV29-1,-,TRBJ2-7,-,CSVVGRGYEQYF,TGCAGCGTTGTAGGCAGGGGCTACGAGCAGTACTTC
TRBV7-2,-,TRBJ1-6,-,CASSRAYNSPLHF,TGTGCCAGCAGCAGGGCTTATAATTCACCCCTCCACTTT
TRBV6-2/TRBV6-3,TRBD1,TRBJ2-7,many,CASSPIIRDRGREQYF,TGTGCCAGCAGTCCCATAATCCGGGACAGGGGGCGTGAGCAGTACTTC
TRBV20-1,-,TRBJ1-5,many,CSARVGRGQPQHF,TGCAGTGCTAGAGTCGGGAGGGGTCAGCCCCAGCATTTT
TRBV19,-,TRBJ2-3,few,CASSMEATLGTDTQYF,TGTGCCAGTAGTATGGAGGCGACGTTAGGCACAGATACGCAGTATTTT
TRBV4-1,-,TRBJ1-1,few,CASSQAGTDGTEAFF,TGCGCCAGCAGCCAAGCCGGGACGGACGGGACTGAAGCTTTCTTT
TRBV20-1,-,TRBJ1-2,-,CSAQDSGKGGYTF,TGCAGTGCCCAGGACAGCGGAAAGGGTGGCTACACCTTC
TRBV10-3,-,TRBJ2-3,-,CAITARTTLTDTQYF,TGTGCCATCACGGCGAGGACTACCCTCACAGATACGCAGTATTTT
TRBV15,TRBD2,TRBJ2-7,-,CATSTGLAGRASYEQYF,TGTGCCACCAGCACGGGACTAGCGGGAAGAGCTTCCTACGAGCAGTACTTC
TRBV27,TRBD1,TRBJ1-2,few,CATRTGANYGYTF,TGTGCCACCCGGACAGGAGCTAACTATGGCTACACCTTC
TRBV20-1,-,TRBJ2-5,-,CSASWVISQTQYF,TGCAGTGCTAGCTGGGTTATTTCCCAGACCCAGTACTTC
TRBV5-1,-,TRBJ2-7,many,CAISPTAQYF,TGCGCCATCTCACCTACCGCGCAGTACTTC
TRBV6-1,TRBD1,TRBJ1-6,many,CASSEWDREFSPLHF,TGTGCCAGCAGTGAATGGGACAGGGAATTTTCACCCCTCCACTTT
TRBV20-1,TRBD2,TRBJ2-7,many,CSARGTTSGYYEQYF,TGCAGTGCTAGAGGAACGACTAGCGGATACTACGAGCAGTACTTC
TRBV7-9,-,TRBJ2-1,many,CASSLKEKHNEQFF,TGTGCCAGCAGCTTAAAGGAGAAGCACAATGAGCAGTTCTTC
TRBV11-2,-,TRBJ1-1,-,CASSLEGAGNTEAFF,TGTGCCAGCAGCTTAGAAGGGGCGGGGAACACTGAAGCTTTCTTT
TRBV12-3/TRBV12-4,-,TRBJ2-6,many,CASSPAAGLAPGGANVLTF,TGTGCCAGCAGTCCCGCGGCGGGCCTGGCTCCGGGAGGGGCCAACGTCCTGACTTTC
TRBV29-1,TRBD2,TRBJ2-5,-,CAMGGETQYF,TGCGCCATGGGAGGGGAGACCCAGTACTTC
TRBV5-1,TRBD1,TRBJ2-1,few,CASSLAPTGTGDNEQFF,TGCGCCAGCAGCTTAGCACCAACCGGGACAGGGGACAATGAGCAGTTCTTC
TRBV14,-,TRBJ2-1,few,CASSQGYRANEQFF,TGTGCCAGCAGCCAAGGGTATCGGGCAAATGAGCAGTTCTTC
TRBV3-1,-,TRBJ2-5,many,CASSQDLPGDDETQYF,TGTGCCAGCAGCCAAGATCTTCCAGGCGACGATGAGACCCAGTACTTC
TRBV10-2,TRBD1,TRBJ2-7,-,CASRQGDEQYF,TGCGCCAGCAGACAGGGGGACGAGCAGTACTTC
TRBV19,-,TRBJ1-6,-,CASTRYRETNSPLHF,TGTGCCAGTACCCGATACCGGGAGACCAATTCACCCCTCCACTTT
TRBV6-1,TRBD2,TRBJ2-1,-,CASRIGLAGAMSYNEQFF,TGTGCCAGCAGGATCGGACTAGCGGGAGCTATGAGCTACAATGAGCAGTTCTTC
TRBV11-2,-,TRBJ1-2,many,CASSSRWADYTF,TGTGCCAGCAGCTCGAGGTGGGCGGACTACACCTTC
TRBV20-1,-,TRBJ2-2,-,CSARDPGHNTGELFF,TGCAGTGCTAGAGACCCGGGACACAACACCGGGGAGCTGTTTTTT
TRBV6-1,-,TRBJ1-3,-,CASRQTESGNIIYF,TGTGCCAGCAGACAGACCGAGTCTGGAAACATCATATATTTT
TRBV13,-,TRBJ2-6,-,CASSPYGGGSSSGANVLTF,TGTGCCAGCAGCCCATACGGCGGGGGCAGTAGCTCTGGGGCCAACGTCCTGACTTTC
TRBV5-1,-,TRBJ2-3,many,CASSTDSSRRDTQYF,TGCGCCAGCAGCACGGACAGTTCGAGGAGGGATACGCAGTATTTT
TRBV20-1,TRBD1,TRBJ2-7,many,CSASMGTGGLEQYF,TGCAGTGCTAGTATGGGGACAGGAGGGCTCGAGCAGTACTTC
TRBV5-1,-,TRBJ1-1,-,CASSLDRDPEAFF,TGCGCCAGCAGCTTGGACAGGGATCCTGAAGCTTTCTTT
TRBV10-3,-,TRBJ2-7,many,CAISESNPGEQYF,TGTGCCATCAGTGAGTCGAACCCGGGTGAGCAGTACTTC
TRBV29-1,-,TRBJ2-1,once,CSVIPSPYNEQFF,TGCAGCGTCATCCCGTCCCCTTACAATGAGCAGTTCTTC
TRBV20-1,-,TRBJ1-4,-,CSARSGTGNEKLFF,TGCAGTGCTAGGTCCGGGACGGGGAATGAAAAACTGTTTTTT
TRBV12-3/TRBV12-4,TRBD1,TRBJ1-3,-,CASRASGTGDGNTIYF,TGTGCCAGCAGGGCCTCCGGGACAGGGGACGGAAACACCATATATTTT
TRBV19,TRBD1,TRBJ1-5,-,CASSKTTGYTQPQHF,TGTGCCAGTAGTAAAACGACAGGGTACACTCAGCCCCAGCATTTT
TRBV5-6,-,TRBJ2-3,many,CASSLRSGFTDTQYF,TGTGCCAGCAGCTTGAGGAGCGGGTTCACAGATACGCAGTATTTT
TRBV2,-,TRBJ1-5,many,CASSGHDVGNQPQHF,TGTGCCAGCAGTGGACACGATGTCGGCAATCAGCCCCAGCATTTT
TRBV2,TRBD1,TRBJ1-1,many,CATGQGAYTEAFF,TGTGCCACGGGACAGGGGGCTTACACTGAAGCTTTCTTT
TRBV11-2,-,TRBJ2-7,many,CASSLSRLSHEQYF,TGTGCCAGCAGCTTAAGTCGATTAAGCCACGAGCAGTACTTC
TRBV5-1,-,TRBJ2-3,many,CASRLADLTDTQYF,TGCGCCAGCAGATTAGCGGACCTCACAGATACGCAGTATTTT
TRBV2,-,TRBJ1-1,many,CASSVKTLNTEAFF,TGTGCCAGCAGTGTCAAAACTTTGAACACTGAAGCTTTCTTT
TRBV2,-,TRBJ2-1,many,CASSRENEQFF,TGTGCCAGCAGTAGGGAAAATGAGCAGTTCTTC
TRBV19,-,TRBJ1-2,few,CASSIAHSSLLSGYTF,TGTGCCAGTAGTATAGCTCATTCGAGCCTCCTAAGTGGCTACACCTTC